This paragraph reports one TCR beta chain. Assay: immunoSEQ multiplex PCR; the TCRdb copy retains only in-frame clones and omits some. The sample yields 130,000 or so clones, 85% to 90% seen once. This specimen belongs to a study of control samples from healthy donors and cancer patients. The TCR originated in a man aged 25 to 45 in good health. The specimen sequenced was blood.

The DNA of the CDR3 is TGTGCCACCTCTCGGTGGGGAAACACCGGGGAGCTGTTTTTT. It specifies CATSRWGNTGELFF. V and J are TRBV19 and TRBJ2-2; D uncertain. Germline-derived CDR1 and CDR2 are LNHDA and SQIVND (reference sequence). The V end was cut by 10 bases, the J end by 2 bases, with 14 bases between. The CDR3 loop spans 14 amino acids.